This T cell receptor (beta chain) was observed in a study of blood T cell repertoires in COVID-19. Profiling relied on immunoSEQ multiplex PCR, and the TCRdb table lists in-frame clones only, not all of them. The sample lists about 150,000 clones, 84% occurring once. The CDR3 sequence is 16 residues long. Trimming cost V 0 bases and J 1 base, with 13 bases left between them. The germline V gene encodes CDR1 SGHDN and CDR2 FVKESK. Only one count was recorded for this clone. The sample was PBMCs or T cells enriched from blood (not recorded which). This rearrangement joins TRBV14 to TRBJ2-7, with no clear D. The sequence was collected from a man between 45 and 60 years old who had recovered from COVID-19. CDR3 residues: CASSQDRWSISYEQYF. The CDR3 bases are TGTGCCAGCAGCCAAGATCGATGGAGTATTTCCTACGAGCAGTACTTC. Variable domain in full (rest from reference TRBV14 and TRBJ2-7): EAGVTQFPSHSVIEKGQTVTLRCDPISGHDNLYWYRRVMGKEIKFLLHFVKESKQDESGMPNNRFLAERTGGTYSTLKVQPAELEDSGVYFCASSQDRWSISYEQYFGPGTRLTVT.